Sequencing of this T cell receptor (beta chain) was carried out in a study of cytotoxic CD8 clonotypes in ibrutinib-treated CLL. In this sample, this clone turned up a few times. Sequenced by immunoSEQ multiplex PCR; TCRdb stores in-frame clones only, minus some. The sample has about 49,000 clones, approximately 50% seen once; the top ten hold over 25%. This CDR3 has 18 amino acids. CDR1 and CDR2 from the germline V gene are MGHRA and YSYEKL. The V and J ends lost 2 bases and 0 bases respectively, with 17 bases between them. The V gene is TRBV4-1, the J gene TRBJ1-5; D ambiguous. The specimen was PBMCs, collected after 12 months of ibrutinib treatment. The source of this sequence is a human donor with chronic lymphocytic leukemia. In DNA form, the CDR3 reads TGCGCCAGCAGCCAATTTTATCAGTCACCATATAGCAATCAGCCCCAGCATTTT. Encoded protein: CASSQFYQSPYSNQPQHF.